Listed below are T cell receptor beta chains from one sample, sequenced in a study of blood T cells in healthy people across ages. TCRdb ran MiXCR on the 5' RACE reads and lists one entry per CDR3 protein. Of over a million distinct CDR3 sequences listed, around 55% are singletons. Sequences were obtained from blood. These receptors were collected from a man between 18 and 35 years old in good health. CDR3s include the opening cysteine and the closing phenylalanine or tryptophan. D genes are given only for firm matches. Size tells how often a clone was seen (once, few, many) or the class of an expanded clone, and some rows leave it out.

abundance,d_gene,j_gene,v_gene,CDR3nt,CDR3aa
NA,NA,TRBJ2-3,TRBV4-3,TGCGCCAGCAGCCAAGATCGGGGTCGCGGAACGACCACAGATACGCAGTATTTT,CASSQDRGRGTTTDTQYF
NA,TRBD1,TRBJ1-6,TRBV7-9,TGTGCCAGCAGCATGGGACAGATGTCACCCCTCCACTTT,CASSMGQMSPLHF
NA,TRBD1,TRBJ1-1,TRBV12-3/TRBV12-4,TGTGCCAGCGGGACAGGGGGGATGAACACTGAAGCTTTCTTT,CASGTGGMNTEAFF
NA,NA,TRBJ1-2,TRBV4-3,TGCGCCAGCAGCCAAGATAACGGTGGGAGCCTAGGCTACACCTTC,CASSQDNGGSLGYTF
few,TRBD2,TRBJ2-5,TRBV27,TGTGCCAGCAGTTCCCTAGCGGGGCTACAAGAGACCCAGTACTTC,CASSSLAGLQETQYF
NA,TRBD1,TRBJ1-1,TRBV12-5,TGTGCTAGTGGTTTGGATCCGACAGGGACTGAAGCTTTCTTT,CASGLDPTGTEAFF
NA,TRBD1,TRBJ1-1,TRBV28,TGTGCCAGCAGTTTTTGGACAGGGTCGGCTGAAGCTTTCTTT,CASSFWTGSAEAFF
NA,NA,TRBJ1-3,TRBV10-3,TGTGCCATCCGGCACGAGGGAAACACCATATATTTT,CAIRHEGNTIYF
NA,NA,TRBJ2-3,TRBV10-3,TGTGCCATCAGTGAGCGAGGGGACAATGAGCAGTATTTT,CAISERGDNEQYF
NA,NA,TRBJ1-5,TRBV7-9,TGTGCCAGCAGCCTGGGGGAGGGCAATCAGCCCCAGCATTTT,CASSLGEGNQPQHF
many,NA,TRBJ2-6,TRBV27,TGTGCCAGCAGTCTGACAGTCTCTGGGGCCAACGTCCTGACTTTC,CASSLTVSGANVLTF
few,NA,TRBJ2-7,TRBV29-1,TGCAGCGTTGTTGAGGGGCTCGGCGAGCAGTACTTC,CSVVEGLGEQYF
NA,NA,TRBJ2-7,TRBV10-3,TGTGCCATCAGTGAGGGATGGACCTCTCAAGCCTACGAGCAGTACTTC,CAISEGWTSQAYEQYF
few,NA,TRBJ2-7,TRBV5-5,TGTGCCAGCAGCTTCATCCAGGGTCCCTACTACGAGCAGTACTTC,CASSFIQGPYYEQYF
NA,NA,TRBJ2-5,TRBV3-1,TGTGCCAGCAGCCAAGTTTCCCCCAAAGATACCCAAGAGACCCAGTACTTC,CASSQVSPKDTQETQYF
NA,TRBD2,TRBJ2-2,TRBV4-3,TGCGCCAGCAGCCGACTAGCTGGCGGGGAGCTGTTTTTT,CASSRLAGGELFF
few,NA,TRBJ1-6,TRBV4-1,TGCGCCAGCAGCCACTCAGTAAGCTCCTATAATTCACCCCTCCACTTT,CASSHSVSSYNSPLHF
NA,TRBD2,TRBJ2-5,TRBV7-2,TGTGCCAGCAGCTCCGGACTAGCAGAGACCCAGTACTTC,CASSSGLAETQYF
once,TRBD2,TRBJ2-3,TRBV11-2,TGTGCCAGCAGCTCCTTTAGCGGGGGGCCAAGAGATACGCAGTATTTT,CASSSFSGGPRDTQYF
NA,TRBD1,TRBJ2-7,TRBV29-1,TGCAGCGGGGGACAGACCGTCTACGAGCAGTACTTC,CSGGQTVYEQYF
few,NA,TRBJ2-7,TRBV4-1,TGCGCCAGCAGCCAAGACGAGGGCTTTAGGGAGCAGTACTTC,CASSQDEGFREQYF
NA,NA,TRBJ2-5,TRBV10-3,TGTGCCATCAGTGACGGCCAAGAGACCCAGTACTTC,CAISDGQETQYF
NA,TRBD1,TRBJ2-5,TRBV27,TGTGCCAGCAGTTTACTGGGGGAACAGGGGAACCAAGAGACCCAGTACTTC,CASSLLGEQGNQETQYF
NA,NA,TRBJ1-4,TRBV29-1,TGCAGCGCTCTACAGGGATTCGGGGAAAAACTGTTTTTT,CSALQGFGEKLFF
NA,TRBD2,TRBJ2-5,TRBV29-1,TGCAGCGTTGGGTTAGGGACTAGTCTTCAAGAGACCCAGTACTTC,CSVGLGTSLQETQYF
NA,NA,TRBJ2-1,TRBV7-2,TGTGCCAGCAGCTTAGGCAGACACTACAATGAGCAGTTCTTC,CASSLGRHYNEQFF
NA,TRBD2,TRBJ2-6,TRBV9,TGTGCCAGCAGCGGGGGACTAGTTGGGGCCAACGTCCTGACTTTC,CASSGGLVGANVLTF
once,NA,TRBJ2-3,TRBV27,TGTGCCAGCAGTTTAACCCTTCTAGGAGCAGTCACAGATACGCAGTATTTT,CASSLTLLGAVTDTQYF
NA,NA,TRBJ2-3,TRBV24-1,TGTGCCACCAGTGATTTGGAAGGGGACACAGATACGCAGTATTTT,CATSDLEGDTDTQYF
NA,NA,TRBJ1-2,TRBV7-8,TGTGCCAGCAGCTTGGATGTTTCAGGGAGGAGCGGCTACACCTTC,CASSLDVSGRSGYTF
few,TRBD2,TRBJ2-1,TRBV7-9,TGTGCCAGCAGCCACACTAGCGGGGGGGCGAATGAGCAGTTCTTC,CASSHTSGGANEQFF
NA,NA,TRBJ2-5,TRBV3-1,TGTGCCAGCAGCCAAGATGCCGGGGGAGGCCAGACCCAGTACTTC,CASSQDAGGGQTQYF
NA,NA,TRBJ1-3,TRBV12-3/TRBV12-4,TGTGCCAGCAGACAGGTCTCTGGAAACACCATATATTTT,CASRQVSGNTIYF
NA,NA,TRBJ2-7,TRBV10-3,TGTGCCATCAGTGACCCGCGACTTGTTAGTCACGAGCAGTACTTC,CAISDPRLVSHEQYF
NA,TRBD1,TRBJ2-7,TRBV20-1,TGCAGTGCTAGAGATCCGGACAGGATCTACGAGCAGTACTTC,CSARDPDRIYEQYF
few,TRBD2,TRBJ2-7,TRBV7-2,TGTGCCAGCAGCTTAGTAGGACTAGCGGGGGGATTGAACGAGCAGTACTTC,CASSLVGLAGGLNEQYF